The entry that follows covers one TCR beta chain sequence. The CDR3 is 16 amino acids. Trimming stripped 0 bases from V and 5 bases from J, with 14 bases between. The germline CDR1 and CDR2 sequences are MNHEY and SVGAGI. The sample comes from a study of technical replicates of blood from a few donors. Profiled with immunoSEQ multiplex PCR; TCRdb holds only in-frame clones, not every one. The sample has tens of thousands of clones, 80% to 95% seen once; the top ten hold 0.25% to 0.35%. This sequence originates from a human donor in good health. J is TRBJ1-3 and V is TRBV6-5; tentative D call: TRBD1 (5 bases). The source material was T cells isolated from PBMCs. The CDR3: CASSYSKRGTRNTIYF. DNA for the CDR3: TGTGCCAGCAGTTACTCGAAACGGGGGACCCGAAACACCATATATTTT.